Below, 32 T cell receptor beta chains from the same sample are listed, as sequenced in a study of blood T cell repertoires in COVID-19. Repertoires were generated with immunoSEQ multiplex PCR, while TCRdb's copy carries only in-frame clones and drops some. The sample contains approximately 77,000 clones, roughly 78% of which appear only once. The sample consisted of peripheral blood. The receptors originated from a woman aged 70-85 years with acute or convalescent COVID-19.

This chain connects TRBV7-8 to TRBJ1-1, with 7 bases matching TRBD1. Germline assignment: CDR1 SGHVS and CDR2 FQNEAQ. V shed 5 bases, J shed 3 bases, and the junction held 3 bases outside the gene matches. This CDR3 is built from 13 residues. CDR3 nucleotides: TGTGCCAGCAGCCCGGGACAGTACACTGAAGCTTTCTTT. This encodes CASSPGQYTEAFF.

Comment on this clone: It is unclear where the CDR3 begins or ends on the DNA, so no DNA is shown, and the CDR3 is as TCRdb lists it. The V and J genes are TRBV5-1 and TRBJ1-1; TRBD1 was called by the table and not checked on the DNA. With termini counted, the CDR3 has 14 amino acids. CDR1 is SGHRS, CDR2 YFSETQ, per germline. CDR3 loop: CASSFGPGLIEAFF.

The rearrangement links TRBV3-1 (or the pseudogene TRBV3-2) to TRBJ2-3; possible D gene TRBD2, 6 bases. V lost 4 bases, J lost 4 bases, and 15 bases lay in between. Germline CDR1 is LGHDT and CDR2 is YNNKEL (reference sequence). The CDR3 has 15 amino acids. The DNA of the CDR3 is TGTGCCAGCAGCCTAGGGGACTTAAACCCAGATACGCAGTATTTT. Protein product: CASSLGDLNPDTQYF.

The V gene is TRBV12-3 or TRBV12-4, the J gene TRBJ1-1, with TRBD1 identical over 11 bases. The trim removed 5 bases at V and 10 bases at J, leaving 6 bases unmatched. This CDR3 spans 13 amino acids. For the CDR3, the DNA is TGTGCCAGCAGTCCGGGACAGGGGGTAAGAGCTTTCTTT. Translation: CASSPGQGVRAFF.

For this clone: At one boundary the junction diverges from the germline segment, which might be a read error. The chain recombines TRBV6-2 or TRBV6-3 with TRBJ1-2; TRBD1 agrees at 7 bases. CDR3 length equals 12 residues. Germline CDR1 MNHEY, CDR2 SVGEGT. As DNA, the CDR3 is TGTGCCAGCAGCCCCGGCGCCGGGACAGAAAGTTTC. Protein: CASSPGAGTESF.

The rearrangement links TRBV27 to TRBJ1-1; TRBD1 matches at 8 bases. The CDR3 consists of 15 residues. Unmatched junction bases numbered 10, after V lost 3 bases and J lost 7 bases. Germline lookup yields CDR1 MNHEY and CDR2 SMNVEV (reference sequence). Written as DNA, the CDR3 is TGTGCCAGCAGTTTTACCGCTCGGACAGGGAATGAAGCTTTCTTT. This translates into CASSFTARTGNEAFF.

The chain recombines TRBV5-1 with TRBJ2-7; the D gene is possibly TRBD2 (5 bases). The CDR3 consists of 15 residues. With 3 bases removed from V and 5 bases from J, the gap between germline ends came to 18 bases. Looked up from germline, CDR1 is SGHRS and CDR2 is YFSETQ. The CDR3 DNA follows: TGCGCCAGCAGCTGGTCGGGGAACGGCCAAAACGAGCAGTACTTC. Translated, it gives CASSWSGNGQNEQYF.

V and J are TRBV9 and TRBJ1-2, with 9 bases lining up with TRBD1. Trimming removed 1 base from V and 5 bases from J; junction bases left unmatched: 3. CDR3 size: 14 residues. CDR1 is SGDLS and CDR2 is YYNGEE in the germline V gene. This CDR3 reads CASSVSQGAYGYTF. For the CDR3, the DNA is TGTGCCAGCAGCGTATCACAGGGGGCATATGGCTACACCTTC.

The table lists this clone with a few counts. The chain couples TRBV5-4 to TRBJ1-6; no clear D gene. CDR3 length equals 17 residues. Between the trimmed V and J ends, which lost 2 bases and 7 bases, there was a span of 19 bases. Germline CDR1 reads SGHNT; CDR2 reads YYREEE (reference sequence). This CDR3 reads CASSLPGFGSSNSPLHF. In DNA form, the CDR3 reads TGTGCCAGCAGCTTACCGGGATTTGGTTCTTCGAATTCACCCCTCCACTTT.

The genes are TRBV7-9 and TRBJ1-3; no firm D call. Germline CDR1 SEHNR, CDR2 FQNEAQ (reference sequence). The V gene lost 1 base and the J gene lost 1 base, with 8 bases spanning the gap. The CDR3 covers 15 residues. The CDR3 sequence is CASSLVSLSGNTIYF. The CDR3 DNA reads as TGTGCCAGCAGCTTAGTGTCCCTTTCTGGAAACACCATATATTTT.

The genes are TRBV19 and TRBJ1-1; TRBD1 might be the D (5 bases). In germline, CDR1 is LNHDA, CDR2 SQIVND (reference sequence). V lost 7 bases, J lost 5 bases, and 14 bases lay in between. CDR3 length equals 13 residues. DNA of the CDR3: TGTGCCAGTACCATCTCACGGGGGACTGAAGCTTTCTTT. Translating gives CASTISRGTEAFF.

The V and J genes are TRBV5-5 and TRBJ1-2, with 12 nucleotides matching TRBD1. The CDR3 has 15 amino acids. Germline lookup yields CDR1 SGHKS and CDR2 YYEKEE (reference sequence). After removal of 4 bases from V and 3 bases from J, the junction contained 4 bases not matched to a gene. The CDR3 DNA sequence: TGTGCCAGCAGCGCAGGGACAGGGGGCGACTATGGCTACACCTTC. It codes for CASSAGTGGDYGYTF.

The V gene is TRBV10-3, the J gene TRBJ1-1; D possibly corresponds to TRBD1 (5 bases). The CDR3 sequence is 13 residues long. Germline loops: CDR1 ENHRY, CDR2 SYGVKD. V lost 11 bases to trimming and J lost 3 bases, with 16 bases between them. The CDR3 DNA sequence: TGTGCCTACTCCCCGGGGGGTGACACTGAAGCTTTCTTT. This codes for CAYSPGGDTEAFF.

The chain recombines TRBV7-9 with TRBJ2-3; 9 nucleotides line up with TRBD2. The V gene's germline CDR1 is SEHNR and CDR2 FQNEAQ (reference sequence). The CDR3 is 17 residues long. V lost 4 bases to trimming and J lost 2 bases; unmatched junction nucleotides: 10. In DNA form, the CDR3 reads TGTGCCAGCAGCTCCGGTTGGGCGGGGGGGCCCACAGATACGCAGTATTTT. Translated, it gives CASSSGWAGGPTDTQYF.

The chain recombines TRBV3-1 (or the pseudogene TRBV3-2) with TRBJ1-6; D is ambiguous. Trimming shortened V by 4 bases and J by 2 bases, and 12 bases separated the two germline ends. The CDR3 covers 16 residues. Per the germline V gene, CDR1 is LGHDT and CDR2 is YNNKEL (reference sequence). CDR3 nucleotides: TGTGCCAGCAGCCCAGAGCTCGAGCCCTATAATTCACCCCTCCACTTT. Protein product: CASSPELEPYNSPLHF.

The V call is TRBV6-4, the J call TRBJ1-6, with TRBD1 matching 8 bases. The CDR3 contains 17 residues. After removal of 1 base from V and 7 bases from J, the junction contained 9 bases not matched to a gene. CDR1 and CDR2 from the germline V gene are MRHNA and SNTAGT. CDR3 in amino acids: CASSDFGTGPRNSPLHF. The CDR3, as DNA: TGTGCCAGCAGTGACTTCGGGACAGGACCGAGGAATTCACCCCTCCACTTT.

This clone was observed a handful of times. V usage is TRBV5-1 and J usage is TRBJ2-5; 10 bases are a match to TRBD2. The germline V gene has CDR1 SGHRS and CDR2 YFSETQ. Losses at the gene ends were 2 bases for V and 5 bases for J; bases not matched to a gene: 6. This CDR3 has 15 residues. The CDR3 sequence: CASSLAGGPLETQYF. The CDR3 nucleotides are TGCGCCAGCAGCTTAGCGGGGGGGCCGCTGGAGACCCAGTACTTC. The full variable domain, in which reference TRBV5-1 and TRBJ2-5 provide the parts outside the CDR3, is KAGVTQTPRYLIKTRGQQVTLSCSPISGHRSVSWYQQTPGQGLQFLFEYFSETQRNKGNFPGRFSGRQFSNSRSEMNVSTLELGDSALYLCASSLAGGPLETQYFGPGTRLLVL.

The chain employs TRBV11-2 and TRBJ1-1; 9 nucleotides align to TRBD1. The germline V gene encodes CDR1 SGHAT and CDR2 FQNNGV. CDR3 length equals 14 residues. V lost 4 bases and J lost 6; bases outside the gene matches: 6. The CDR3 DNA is TGTGCCAGCAGCTGGGGACAGGGTTTCTCTGAAGCTTTCTTT. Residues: CASSWGQGFSEAFF.

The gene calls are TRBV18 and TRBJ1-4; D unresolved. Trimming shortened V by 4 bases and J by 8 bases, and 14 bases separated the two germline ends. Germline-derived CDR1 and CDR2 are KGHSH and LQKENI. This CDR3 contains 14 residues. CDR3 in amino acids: CASSLSAASEKLFF. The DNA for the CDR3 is TGTGCCAGCTCACTATCGGCAGCGAGCGAAAAACTGTTTTTT. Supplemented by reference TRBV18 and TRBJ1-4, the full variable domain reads NAGVMQNPRHLVRRRGQEARLRCSPMKGHSHVYWYRQLPEEGLKFMVYLQKENIIDESGMPKERFSAEFPKEGPSILRIQQVVRGDSAAYFCASSLSAASEKLFFGSGTQLSVL.

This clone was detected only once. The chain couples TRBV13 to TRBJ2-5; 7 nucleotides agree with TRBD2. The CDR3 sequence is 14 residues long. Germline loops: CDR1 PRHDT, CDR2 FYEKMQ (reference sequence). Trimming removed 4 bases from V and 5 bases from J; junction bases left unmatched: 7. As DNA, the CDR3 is TGTGCCAGCAGCTCCCTCGGGGGGTTGGAGACCCAGTACTTC. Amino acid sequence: CASSSLGGLETQYF.

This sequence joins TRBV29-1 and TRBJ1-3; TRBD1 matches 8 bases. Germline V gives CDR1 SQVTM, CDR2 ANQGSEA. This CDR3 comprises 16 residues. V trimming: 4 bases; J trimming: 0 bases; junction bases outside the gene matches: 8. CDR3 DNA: TGCAGCGTTGTTACAGGGGGTACCAACTCTGGAAACACCATATATTTT. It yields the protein CSVVTGGTNSGNTIYF.

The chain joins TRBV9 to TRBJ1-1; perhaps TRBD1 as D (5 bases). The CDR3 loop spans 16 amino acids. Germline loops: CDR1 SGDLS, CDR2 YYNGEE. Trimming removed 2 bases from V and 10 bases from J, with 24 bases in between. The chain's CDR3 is CASSVRGDLSTVGAFF. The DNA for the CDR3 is TGTGCCAGCAGCGTCCGCGGGGACCTAAGTACTGTGGGAGCTTTCTTT. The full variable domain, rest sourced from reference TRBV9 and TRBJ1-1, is DSGVTQTPKHLITATGQRVTLRCSPRSGDLSVYWYQQSLDQGLQFLIQYYNGEERAKGNILERFSAQQFPDLHSELNLSSLELGDSALYFCASSVRGDLSTVGAFFGQGTRLTVV.

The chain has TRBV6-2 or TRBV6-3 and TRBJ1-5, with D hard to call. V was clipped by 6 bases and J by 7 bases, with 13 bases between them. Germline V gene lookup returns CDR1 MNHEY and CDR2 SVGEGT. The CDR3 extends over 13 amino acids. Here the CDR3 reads CASSPTGKQPQHF. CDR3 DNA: TGTGCCAGCAGCCCCACCGGGAAACAGCCCCAGCATTTT.

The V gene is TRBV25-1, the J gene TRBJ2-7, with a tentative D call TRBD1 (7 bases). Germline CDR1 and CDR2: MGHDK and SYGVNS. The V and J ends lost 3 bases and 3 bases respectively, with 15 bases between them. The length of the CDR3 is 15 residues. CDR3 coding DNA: TGTGCCAGCAGTGATCCAGGGGGGACAGTCTACGAGCAGTACTTC. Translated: CASSDPGGTVYEQYF.

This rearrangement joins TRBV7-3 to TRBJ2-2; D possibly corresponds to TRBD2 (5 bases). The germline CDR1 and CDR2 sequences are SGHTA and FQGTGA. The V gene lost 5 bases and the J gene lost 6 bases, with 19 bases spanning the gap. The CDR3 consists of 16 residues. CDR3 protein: CASSPPSLGLPGELFF. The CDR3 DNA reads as TGTGCCAGCAGCCCGCCAAGCCTAGGACTGCCCGGGGAGCTGTTTTTT.

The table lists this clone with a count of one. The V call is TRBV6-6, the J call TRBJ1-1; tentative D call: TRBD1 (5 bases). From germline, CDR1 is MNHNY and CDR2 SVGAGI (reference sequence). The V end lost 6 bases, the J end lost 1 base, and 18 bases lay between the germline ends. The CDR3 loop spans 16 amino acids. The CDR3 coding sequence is TGTGCCAGCAGCCACCCCTCCCAGACAGCGAACACTGAAGCTTTCTTT. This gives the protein CASSHPSQTANTEAFF.

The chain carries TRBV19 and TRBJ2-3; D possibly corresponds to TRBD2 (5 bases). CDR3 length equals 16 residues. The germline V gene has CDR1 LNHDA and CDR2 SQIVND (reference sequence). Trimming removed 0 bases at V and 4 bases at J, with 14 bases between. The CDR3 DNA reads TGTGCCAGTAGTATAGAGGCGAGCGGTGGCGCAGATACGCAGTATTTT. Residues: CASSIEASGGADTQYF.

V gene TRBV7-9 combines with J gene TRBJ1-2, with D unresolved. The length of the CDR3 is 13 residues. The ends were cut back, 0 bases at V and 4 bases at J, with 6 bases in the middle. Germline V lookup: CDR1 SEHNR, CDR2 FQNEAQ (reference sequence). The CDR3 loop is CASSLAWSYGYTF. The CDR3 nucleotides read TGTGCCAGCAGCTTAGCTTGGAGCTATGGCTACACCTTC.

The CDR3 sequence is CASSVGTVQFF. The CDR3 DNA reads TGTGCCAGCAGCGTGGGGACAGTGCAGTTCTTC. V is TRBV9 and J is TRBJ2-1, with 7 bases matching TRBD1. The CDR3 covers 11 residues. Looked up from germline, CDR1 is SGDLS and CDR2 is YYNGEE. The J segment lost 12 bases and the V segment lost 2 bases, leaving 2 bases of the junction unmatched.

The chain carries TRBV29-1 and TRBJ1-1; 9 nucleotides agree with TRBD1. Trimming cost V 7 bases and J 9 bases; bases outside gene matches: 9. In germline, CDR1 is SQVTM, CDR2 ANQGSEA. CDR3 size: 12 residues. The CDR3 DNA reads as TGCAGCGGGACAGGGGCCCCTTCAAAAGCTTTCTTT. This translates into CSGTGAPSKAFF.

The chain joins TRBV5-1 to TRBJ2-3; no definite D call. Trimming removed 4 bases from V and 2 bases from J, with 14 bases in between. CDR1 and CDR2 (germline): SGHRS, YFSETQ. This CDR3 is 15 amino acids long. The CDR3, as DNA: TGCGCCAGCAGCCTCGAGGTTGCCACCACAGATACGCAGTATTTT. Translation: CASSLEVATTDTQYF. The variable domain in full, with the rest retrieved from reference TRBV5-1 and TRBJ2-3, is KAGVTQTPRYLIKTRGQQVTLSCSPISGHRSVSWYQQTPGQGLQFLFEYFSETQRNKGNFPGRFSGRQFSNSRSEMNVSTLELGDSALYLCASSLEVATTDTQYFGPGTRLTVL.

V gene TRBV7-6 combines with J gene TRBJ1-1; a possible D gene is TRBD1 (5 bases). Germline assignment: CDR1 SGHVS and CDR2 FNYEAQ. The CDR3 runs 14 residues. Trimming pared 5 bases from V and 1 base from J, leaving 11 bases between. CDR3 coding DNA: TGTGCCAGCAGCCCCCTGGACAAGAACACTGAAGCTTTCTTT. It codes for CASSPLDKNTEAFF.